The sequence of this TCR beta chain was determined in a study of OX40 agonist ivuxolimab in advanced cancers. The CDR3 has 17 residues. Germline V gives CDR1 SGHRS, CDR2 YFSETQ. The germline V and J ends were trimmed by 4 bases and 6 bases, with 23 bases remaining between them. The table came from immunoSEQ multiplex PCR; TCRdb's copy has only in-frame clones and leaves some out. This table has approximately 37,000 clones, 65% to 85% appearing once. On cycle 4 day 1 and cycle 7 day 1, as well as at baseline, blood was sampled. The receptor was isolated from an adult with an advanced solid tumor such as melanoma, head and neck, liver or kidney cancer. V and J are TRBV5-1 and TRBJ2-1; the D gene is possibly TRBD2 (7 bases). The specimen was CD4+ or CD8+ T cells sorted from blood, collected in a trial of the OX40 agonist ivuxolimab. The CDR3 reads CASSPMRGGNLGNEQFF. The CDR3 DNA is TGCGCCAGCAGCCCTATGAGGGGGGGGAATTTGGGCAATGAGCAGTTCTTC.